The clone carrying this TCR beta chain was seen once. Its specificity is not known. Per the germline V gene, CDR1 is SGHVS and CDR2 is FNYEAQ. This CDR3 comprises 18 residues. J was trimmed by 0 bases and V by 2 bases; bases with no gene match: 7. This record comes from a study of cytomegalovirus exposure and HLA in healthy donors. Study conclusions and caveats: A later analysis reportedly found fewer N-insertions in an Asian-associated ancestry cluster than the roughly 670-donor mean. The study recorded 150 to 200 TCR beta chains that were cytomegalovirus-associated. The classifier reportedly diagnosed cytomegalovirus status with high sensitivity and specificity. Later on, an analysis tied roughly 17,000 TCR beta sequences to HLA alleles at 0.05 false discovery rate.

PCR amplification relied on 60 Vbeta primers (plus 13 Jbeta primers). Assay: immunoSEQ multiplex PCR; the TCRdb copy retains only in-frame clones and omits some. The sample carries roughly 110,000 clones, 70% recorded once. The rearrangement links TRBV7-6 to TRBJ1-5; 10 bases match TRBD1. The sequence came from a man under 40 in good health and CMV-seropositive. Sequencing was carried out using PBMCs. CDR3 residues: CASSLSPGQGNSNQPQHF. The CDR3 DNA reads as TGTGCCAGCAGCTTATCTCCGGGACAGGGGAATAGCAATCAGCCCCAGCATTTT.